This TCR beta chain was sequenced during a study of blood T cell repertoires in COVID-19. Study context: Sites in the United States, Italy and Spain provided acute and convalescent COVID-19 samples. Sample material is recorded as cDNA or gDNA derived from T cells, B-cell-depleted T cells, or PBMCs.

Clones were sequenced by immunoSEQ multiplex PCR, and TCRdb holds only the in-frame ones, with some missing. The sample records roughly 43,000 clones, about 83% being singletons. CDR1 is SGDLS, CDR2 YYNGEE, per germline. Germline trimming cut 3 bases from V and 9 bases from J; bases unmatched to any gene: 8. CDR3 length: 15 amino acids. The J gene is TRBJ1-6, the V gene TRBV9; TRBD1 matches 8 bases. The receptor was isolated from a woman of 80 years or more with acute or convalescent COVID-19. Sample: peripheral blood. In DNA form, the CDR3 reads TGTGCCAGCAGCGAACTTCCAGGGGGCGGTTCACCCCTCCACTTT. This sequence encodes CASSELPGGGSPLHF.